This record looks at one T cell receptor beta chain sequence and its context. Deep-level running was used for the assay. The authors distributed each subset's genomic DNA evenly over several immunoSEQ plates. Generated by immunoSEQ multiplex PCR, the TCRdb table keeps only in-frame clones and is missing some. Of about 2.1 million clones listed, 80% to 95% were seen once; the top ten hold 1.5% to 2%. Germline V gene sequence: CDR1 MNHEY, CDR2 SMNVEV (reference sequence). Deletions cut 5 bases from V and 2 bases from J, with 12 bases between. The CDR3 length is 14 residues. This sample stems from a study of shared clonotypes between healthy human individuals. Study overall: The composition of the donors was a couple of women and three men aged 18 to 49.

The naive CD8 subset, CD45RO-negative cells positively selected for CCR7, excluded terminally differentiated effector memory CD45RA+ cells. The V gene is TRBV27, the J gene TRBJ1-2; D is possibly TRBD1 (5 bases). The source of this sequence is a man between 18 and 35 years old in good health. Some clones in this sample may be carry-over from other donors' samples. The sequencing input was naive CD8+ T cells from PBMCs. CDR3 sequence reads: CASSPMAGNYGYTF. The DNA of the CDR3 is TGTGCCAGCAGTCCCATGGCAGGGAACTATGGCTACACCTTC.